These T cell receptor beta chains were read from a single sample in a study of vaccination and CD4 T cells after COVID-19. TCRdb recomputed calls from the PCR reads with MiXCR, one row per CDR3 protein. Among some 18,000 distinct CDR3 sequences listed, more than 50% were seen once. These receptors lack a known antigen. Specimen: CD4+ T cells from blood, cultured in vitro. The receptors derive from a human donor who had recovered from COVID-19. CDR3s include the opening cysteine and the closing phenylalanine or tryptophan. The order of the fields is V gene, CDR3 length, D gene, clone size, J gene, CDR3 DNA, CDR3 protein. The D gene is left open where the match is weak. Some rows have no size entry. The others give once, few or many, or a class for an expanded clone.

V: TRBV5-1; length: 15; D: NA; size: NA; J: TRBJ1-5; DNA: TGCGCCAGCAGCCCCTCCGGGGACTACAATCAGCCCCAGCATTTT; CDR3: CASSPSGDYNQPQHF
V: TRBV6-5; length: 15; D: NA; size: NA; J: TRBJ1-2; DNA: TGTGCCAGCAGTTACTCCCAACGTGTTACCTATGGCTACACCTTC; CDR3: CASSYSQRVTYGYTF
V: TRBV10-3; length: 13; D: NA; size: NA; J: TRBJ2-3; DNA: TGTGCCATCAGTTCCGCTAGCACAGATACGCAGTATTTT; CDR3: CAISSASTDTQYF
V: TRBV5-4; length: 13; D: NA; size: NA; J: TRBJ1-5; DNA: TGTGCCAGCAGCTTGTCAGTCGATCAGCCCCAGCATTTT; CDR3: CASSLSVDQPQHF
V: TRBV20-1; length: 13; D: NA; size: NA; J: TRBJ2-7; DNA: TGCAGTGCTTCGGGTGCCTTCTGGGGGGAGCAGTACTTC; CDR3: CSASGAFWGEQYF
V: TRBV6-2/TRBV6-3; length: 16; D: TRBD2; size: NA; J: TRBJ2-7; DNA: TGTGCCAGCAGCTACACAGACGGTCGACTAGCGGGGGAGCAGTACTTC; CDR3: CASSYTDGRLAGEQYF
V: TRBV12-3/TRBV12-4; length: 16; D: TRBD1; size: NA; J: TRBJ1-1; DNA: TGTGCCAGCAGCCTAAGATTGGGTGGGGACAGGGGGGAAGCTTTCTTT; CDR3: CASSLRLGGDRGEAFF
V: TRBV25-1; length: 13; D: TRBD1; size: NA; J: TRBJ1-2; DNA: TGTGCCAGCAGTGTTCCGGGACAGTATGGCTACACCTTC; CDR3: CASSVPGQYGYTF
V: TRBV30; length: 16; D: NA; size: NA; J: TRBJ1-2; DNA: TGTGCCTGGAGTCTATCATCAGGGGCCGCTAACTATGGCTACACCTTC; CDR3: CAWSLSSGAANYGYTF
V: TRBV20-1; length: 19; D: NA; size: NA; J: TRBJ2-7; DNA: TGCAGTGCTAGACCGAAAGGGACCGGGCCGGTCTCGGGGTTGTACGAGCAGTACTTC; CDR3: CSARPKGTGPVSGLYEQYF
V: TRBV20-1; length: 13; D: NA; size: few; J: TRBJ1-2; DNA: TGCAGTGCTAGAGAGTTGGGGGGCTATGGCTACACCTTC; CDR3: CSARELGGYGYTF
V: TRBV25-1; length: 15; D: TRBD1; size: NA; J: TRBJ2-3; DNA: TGTGCCAGCAGTGACCAGGGGGTCAGCACAGATACGCAGTATTTT; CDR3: CASSDQGVSTDTQYF
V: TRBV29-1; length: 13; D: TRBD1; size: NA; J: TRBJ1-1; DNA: TGCAGCGCCTCGACAGGGGGAAGAACTGAAGCTTTCTTT; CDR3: CSASTGGRTEAFF
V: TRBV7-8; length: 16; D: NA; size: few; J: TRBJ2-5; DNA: TGTGCCAGCAGCTTAGCTGTGGGGGGCCGTGAGGAGACCCAGTACTTC; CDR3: CASSLAVGGREETQYF
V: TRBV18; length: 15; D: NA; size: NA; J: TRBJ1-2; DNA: TGTGCCAGCTCACCAATTACAGGGACAAACTATGGCTACACCTTC; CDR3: CASSPITGTNYGYTF
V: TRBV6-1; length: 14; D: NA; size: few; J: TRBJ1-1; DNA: TGTGCCAGCAGTCACCTACAGAATCGGAAAGACGCTTTCTTT; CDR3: CASSHLQNRKDAFF
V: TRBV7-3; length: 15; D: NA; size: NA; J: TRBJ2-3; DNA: TGTGCCAGCAGCTTAATCGGCCAGGGCACAGATACGCAGTATTTT; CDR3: CASSLIGQGTDTQYF
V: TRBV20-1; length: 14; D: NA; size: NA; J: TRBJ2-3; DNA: TGCAGTGCTAGAGACCCTCGGGGCACAGATACGCAGTATTTT; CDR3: CSARDPRGTDTQYF
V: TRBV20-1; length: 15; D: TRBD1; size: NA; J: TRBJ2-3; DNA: TGCAGTGCTAGTAGTGCGACAAACAGGGGTGATACGCAGTATTTT; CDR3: CSASSATNRGDTQYF
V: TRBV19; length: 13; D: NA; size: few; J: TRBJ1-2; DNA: TGTGCCAGTAACCCCGGGACCGTCTTTGGCTACACCTTC; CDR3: CASNPGTVFGYTF
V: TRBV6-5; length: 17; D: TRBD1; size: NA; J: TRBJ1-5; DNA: TGTGCCAGCAGTTACTCGGGCAGGGGGGGGAGCAATCAGCCCCAGCATTTT; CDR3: CASSYSGRGGSNQPQHF
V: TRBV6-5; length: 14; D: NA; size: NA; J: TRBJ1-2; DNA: TGTGCCAGCAGTTCCCTTGACAGGAACTATGGCTACACCTTC; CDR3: CASSSLDRNYGYTF
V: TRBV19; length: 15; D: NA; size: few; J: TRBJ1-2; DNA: TGTGCCAGTAGTATAGCCGGGGGTGGTCGCTATGGCTACACCTTC; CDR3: CASSIAGGGRYGYTF
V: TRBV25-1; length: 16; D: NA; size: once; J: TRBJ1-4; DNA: TGTGCCAGCAGTGATGAAGCAGCAACGGGAAATGAAAAACTGTTTTTT; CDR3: CASSDEAATGNEKLFF
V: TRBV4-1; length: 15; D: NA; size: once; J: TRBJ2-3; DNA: TGCGCCAGCAGCCAAGCTCTCCCTCCGTTGGGAACGCAGTATTTT; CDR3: CASSQALPPLGTQYF
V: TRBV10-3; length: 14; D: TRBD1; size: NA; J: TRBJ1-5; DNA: TGTGCCATCAGCCCGACAGGGGACAATCAGCCCCAGCATTTT; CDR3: CAISPTGDNQPQHF
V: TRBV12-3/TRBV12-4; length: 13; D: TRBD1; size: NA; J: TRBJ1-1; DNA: TGTGCCAGCAGTTACGGGACAGGGGGTGAAGCTTTCTTT; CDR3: CASSYGTGGEAFF
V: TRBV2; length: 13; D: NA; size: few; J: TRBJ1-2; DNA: TGTGCCAGCAGTGTTGGCGGGGACTATGGCTACACCTTC; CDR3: CASSVGGDYGYTF
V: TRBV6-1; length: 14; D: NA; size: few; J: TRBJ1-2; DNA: TGTGCCAGCAGTGCTGGGACAAATAACTATGGCTACACCTTC; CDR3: CASSAGTNNYGYTF
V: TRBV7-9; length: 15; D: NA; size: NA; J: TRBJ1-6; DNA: TGTGCCAGCAGCCCGAGCTCCCCTCTACGGTCACCCCTCCACTTT; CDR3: CASSPSSPLRSPLHF
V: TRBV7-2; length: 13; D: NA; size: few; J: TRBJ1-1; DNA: TGTGCCAGCGGTGGGGGGCGAAACACTGAAGCTTTCTTT; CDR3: CASGGGRNTEAFF
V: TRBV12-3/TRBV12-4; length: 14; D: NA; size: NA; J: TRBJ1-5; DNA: TGTGCCAGCAGTTTTTCACCAGGGGATCAGCCCCAGCATTTT; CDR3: CASSFSPGDQPQHF
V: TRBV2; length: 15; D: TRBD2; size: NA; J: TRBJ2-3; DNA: TGTGCCAGCAGTGCGAGTAGCGGGGGTGCAGATACGCAGTATTTT; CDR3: CASSASSGGADTQYF
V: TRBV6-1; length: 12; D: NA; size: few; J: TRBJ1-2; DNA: TGTGCCAGCAGCCCGAACGGCTATGGCTACACCTTC; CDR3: CASSPNGYGYTF
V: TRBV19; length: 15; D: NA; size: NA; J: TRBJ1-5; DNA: TGTGCCAGTAGTATGAGGAAAGGCTCTAATCAGCCCCAACATTTT; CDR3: CASSMRKGSNQPQHF
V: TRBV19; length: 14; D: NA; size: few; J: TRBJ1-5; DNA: TGTGCCAGTAGTATACAGGGGCTCGGGCAGCCCCAGCATTTT; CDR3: CASSIQGLGQPQHF
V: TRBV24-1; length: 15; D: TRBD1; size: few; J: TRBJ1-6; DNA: TGTGCCACCAGACACGACAGGGGATATAATTCACCCCTCCACTTT; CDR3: CATRHDRGYNSPLHF